The 23 T cell receptor beta chains below were found in one sample sequenced in a study of regulatory T cells in long-lasting Graves disease. Arm-PCR of CDR3 regions and iRepertoire HTBI primers were the basis on which TCR beta libraries were built. One entry per CDR3 protein results from TCRdb running MiXCR on the multiplex PCR reads. The sample consists of some 320,000 distinct CDR3 sequences, 15% to 20% of them appearing once. Time point indicated: newly diagnosed GD, antithyroid drugs for less than 3 months. Researchers made the TCR library from RNA that was extracted from PBMCs. Source: peripheral blood mononuclear cells (PBMCs), taken at new diagnosis, from a patient treated with antithyroid drugs. Receptors originate from a female donor with Graves disease.

The V and J genes are TRBV4-2 and TRBJ2-1; possibly TRBD2 for D (7 bases). The CDR3 is made up of 13 amino acids. V lost 1 base to trimming and J lost 12 bases, with 13 bases between them. The V gene's germline CDR1 is LGHNA and CDR2 YNFKEQ. The CDR3 is CASSQASGGGQFF. For the CDR3, the DNA is TGTGCCAGCAGCCAAGCCTCGGGGGGCGGGCAGTTCTTC.

This clonotype was found many times. V is TRBV2 and J is TRBJ2-5; tentatively, D is TRBD2 (5 bases). CDR3 length: 13 amino acids. Per germline, CDR1 SNHLY and CDR2 FYNNEI. Trimming stripped 4 bases from V and 2 bases from J, with 8 bases between. The CDR3 sequence: CASSALVQETQYF. CDR3 nucleotide sequence: TGTGCCAGCAGTGCACTAGTACAAGAGACCCAGTACTTC.

Comment on this clonotype: This likely stems from a read error, as it lies one base from a far larger clone. The V call is TRBV20-1, the J call TRBJ2-7; no clear D gene. Between the trimmed V and J ends, which lost 4 bases and 7 bases, there was a span of 17 bases. Germline lookup yields CDR1 DFQATT and CDR2 SNEGSKA (reference sequence). The CDR3 consists of 13 residues. The CDR3 here is CSATRLTYNEQYF. The CDR3 DNA sequence: TGCAGTGCTACGAGGCTAACCTACAATGAGCAGTACTTC.

As regards this clonotype: The final CDR3 position lacks the conserved phenylalanine or tryptophan, pointing to a likely read error. The chain carries TRBV20-1 and TRBJ1-3; 8 nucleotides match TRBD1. Per the germline V gene, CDR1 is DFQATT and CDR2 is SNEGSKA (reference sequence). The CDR3 has 14 amino acids. Trimming took 3 bases from V and 3 from J; bases not matched to a gene: 4. CDR3 amino acids: CSASRGPGGNTIYV. CDR3 coding DNA: TGCAGTGCTAGCAGGGGGCCTGGTGGAAACACCATATATGTT.

Only a few counts were recorded for this clonotype. This chain uses TRBV7-8 with TRBJ2-2; D is uncertain. The ends were cut back, 5 bases at V and 3 bases at J, with 10 bases in the middle. CDR1 is SGHVS, CDR2 FQNEAQ, per germline. The CDR3 length is 14 residues. The CDR3 DNA reads TGTGCCAGCAGCAAGAACAGCTACACCGGGGAGCTGTTTTTT. This translates into CASSKNSYTGELFF.

This clonotype has ten or more counts. The rearrangement joins TRBV5-1 to TRBJ1-1; no clear D. Trimming removed 1 base at V and 3 bases at J, with 10 bases between. Germline CDR1 and CDR2: SGHRS and YFSETQ. The CDR3 has 14 amino acids. The CDR3 DNA reads TGCGCCAGCAGCTTGAGGTGGCAATACACTGAAGCTTTCTTT. Encoded protein: CASSLRWQYTEAFF. The complete variable domain, with remaining parts taken from reference TRBV5-1 and TRBJ1-1, reads KAGVTQTPRYLIKTRGQQVTLSCSPISGHRSVSWYQQTPGQGLQFLFEYFSETQRNKGNFPGRFSGRQFSNSRSEMNVSTLELGDSALYLCASSLRWQYTEAFFGQGTRLTVV.

V and J are TRBV7-9 and TRBJ2-5; 8 bases fit TRBD2. The germline V gene encodes CDR1 SEHNR and CDR2 FQNEAQ (reference sequence). The V gene end was trimmed by 7 bases and the J gene end by 5 bases; junction bases not matched to a gene: 6. This CDR3 spans 13 amino acids. The CDR3 here is CASTETSVETQYF. DNA of the CDR3: TGTGCCAGCACCGAGACTAGCGTGGAGACCCAGTACTTC.

With respect to this clonotype: A read error is possible here, since a much larger clone lies one base away. The chain uses TRBV27 and TRBJ2-5, with 9 bases matching TRBD1. J lost 7 bases, V lost 3 bases, and 12 bases had no gene match. Germline-derived CDR1 and CDR2 are MNHEY and SMNVEV (reference sequence). This CDR3 spans 16 amino acids. The DNA for the CDR3 is TGTGCCAGCAGTTTGGCGACAGGGGGGCCCAAGAGGACCCAGTACTTC. Amino acids: CASSLATGGPKRTQYF.

This clonotype was found a few times. This clone may be a read error of a much larger clone one base away. The chain couples TRBV20-1 to TRBJ2-4; TRBD2 is a possible D gene (5 bases). This CDR3 region has 13 residues. Per germline, CDR1 DFQATT and CDR2 SNEGSKA (reference sequence). The CDR3 protein is CSAIVGAKNTQYF. Written as DNA, the CDR3 is TGCAGTGCTATAGTGGGAGCCAAAAACACTCAGTACTTC.

This clonotype was seen repeatedly, ten times or more. J is TRBJ2-5 and V is TRBV27; a weak D match, TRBD2 (6 bases). Trimming pared 8 bases from V and 7 bases from J, leaving 17 bases between. In germline, CDR1 is MNHEY, CDR2 SMNVEV (reference sequence). The CDR3 runs to 13 residues. The CDR3 region is CASGPGPRGTQYF. In DNA, the CDR3 is TGTGCCAGCGGCCCCGGGCCGCGGGGGACCCAGTACTTC.

The chain carries TRBV4-2 and TRBJ1-2, with 10 bases that match TRBD1. Germline CDR1 is LGHNA and CDR2 is YNFKEQ. V shed 0 bases, J shed 4 bases, and the junction held 5 bases outside the gene matches. This CDR3 has 16 amino acids. The CDR3 sequence: CASSQDGGQGIYGYTF. CDR3 coding DNA: TGTGCCAGCAGCCAAGATGGGGGACAGGGGATCTATGGCTACACCTTC.

This clonotype appeared many times. This chain connects TRBV7-2 to TRBJ2-3; 10 positions agree with TRBD2. J was trimmed by 0 bases and V by 5 bases; bases with no gene match: 17. CDR1 is SGHTA and CDR2 is FQGNSA in the germline V gene. There are 20 residues in the CDR3. The chain's CDR3 is CASSPGTSASATSSTDTQYF. DNA for the CDR3: TGTGCCAGCAGCCCTGGGACTAGCGCGAGCGCAACCTCTAGCACAGATACGCAGTATTTT.

This clonotype was found many times. This CDR3 is CAIKPRGSGSADTQYF. Here the CDR3 DNA reads TGTGCCATCAAACCCCGGGGTAGCGGGAGTGCAGATACGCAGTATTTT. This chain links TRBV10-3 with TRBJ2-3; TRBD2 aligns across 9 bases. The germline CDR1 and CDR2 sequences are ENHRY and SYGVKD. The CDR3 loop spans 16 amino acids. Germline trimming cut 7 bases from V and 4 bases from J; bases unmatched to any gene: 12.

The sample holds many counts of this clonotype. This chain uses TRBV9 with TRBJ2-7, with 8 positions matching TRBD1. V shed 3 bases and J 2 bases; nucleotides not matched to a gene: 1. CDR3 size: 13 residues. CDR1 and CDR2 (germline): SGDLS, YYNGEE. In DNA form, the CDR3 reads TGTGCCAGCAGCGGCAGGGGGCCCTACGAGCAGTACTTC. This translates into CASSGRGPYEQYF.

This clonotype showed up just a few times. This chain links TRBV19 with TRBJ2-2; 7 positions match TRBD1. J lost 5 bases, V lost 3 bases, and 9 bases had no gene match. The CDR3 extends over 16 amino acids. The V gene's germline CDR1 is LNHDA and CDR2 SQIVND (reference sequence). The CDR3 bases are TGTGCCAGTAGTATTCGCTACAGGGGTGGGACCGGGGAGCTGTTTTTT. Translating gives CASSIRYRGGTGELFF. The variable domain in full, completed from reference TRBV19 and TRBJ2-2, reads DGGITQSPKYLFRKEGQNVTLSCEQNLNHDAMYWYRQDPGQGLRLIYYSQIVNDFQKGDIAEGYSVSREKKESFPLTVTSAQKNPTAFYLCASSIRYRGGTGELFFGEGSRLTVL.

The sample holds many counts of this clonotype. CDR3 sequence: CASHRGGDQPQHF. DNA for the CDR3: TGTGCCAGCCACCGCGGCGGAGATCAGCCCCAGCATTTT. The V and J genes are TRBV2 and TRBJ1-5; D not certain. From germline, CDR1 is SNHLY and CDR2 FYNNEI. The CDR3 covers 13 residues. The ends were cut back, 8 bases at V and 5 bases at J, with 13 bases in the middle. The entire variable domain, with the rest obtained from reference TRBV2 and TRBJ1-5, is as follows: EPEVTQTPSHQVTQMGQEVILRCVPISNHLYFYWYRQILGQKVEFLVSFYNNEISEKSEIFDDQFSVERPDGSNFTLKIRSTKLEDSAMYFCASHRGGDQPQHFGDGTRLSIL.

On this clonotype itself: This sequence may be a read error, since a much larger clone differs from it by one base. The conserved phenylalanine or tryptophan normally closing the CDR3 is absent here, so this likely arose from a read error. The chain joins TRBV7-9 to TRBJ2-7, with a tentative D call TRBD2 (5 bases). Trimming shortened V by 5 bases and J by 2 bases, and 13 bases separated the two germline ends. The V gene's germline CDR1 is SEHNR and CDR2 FQNEAQ (reference sequence). The length of the CDR3 is 14 residues. Here the CDR3 reads CASSAGSSPYEQYC. Here the CDR3 DNA reads TGTGCCAGCAGCGCTGGGAGTTCCCCCTACGAGCAGTACTGC.

This clonotype was seen ten or more times. V usage is TRBV5-1 and J usage is TRBJ2-5; a possible D gene is TRBD2 (5 bases). V was cut by 4 bases and J by 9 bases, with 25 bases left in between. CDR3 size: 16 residues. Germline V gene sequence: CDR1 SGHRS, CDR2 YFSETQ. CDR3 amino acids: CASSPERSGQMDSQYF. CDR3 nucleotide sequence: TGCGCCAGCAGCCCAGAGAGGAGCGGCCAAATGGATTCCCAGTACTTC.

A note on this clonotype: A read error may account for a junction end that differs from germline. The CDR3 DNA reads TGTGCCAGCACCCGGCTGGGGGAGCCGACAGATACGCGGTATTTT. It encodes CASTRLGEPTDTRYF. The chain links TRBV9 to TRBJ2-3; D tentatively fits TRBD1 or TRBD2 (5 bases each). CDR1 and CDR2 (germline): SGDLS, YYNGEE. The CDR3 contains 15 residues.

At least ten counts were recorded for this clonotype. V gene TRBV6-1 combines with J gene TRBJ2-2; D is unresolved. Germline V gives CDR1 MNHNS, CDR2 SASEGT. CDR3 length: 12 amino acids. The germline V and J ends were trimmed by 0 bases and 6 bases, with 2 bases remaining between them. Here the CDR3 reads CASSEAPGELFF. The CDR3 DNA follows: TGTGCCAGCAGTGAAGCCCCCGGGGAGCTGTTTTTT.

A single count supports this clonotype. A read error is possible here, since a much larger clone lies one base away. The chain couples TRBV28 to TRBJ2-1; 7 bases line up with TRBD1. The germline V gene has CDR1 MDHEN and CDR2 SYDVKM. J gave up 6 bases and V 3 bases, and 8 bases lay outside the gene matches. This CDR3 comprises 15 residues. The CDR3, as DNA: TGTGCCAGCAGTTTCGACAGGGACCGTTTCAATGAGCAGTTCTTC. It yields the protein CASSFDRDRFNEQFF.

Regarding this clonotype: A far bigger clonotype differs at one base, so this is likely a read error. V gene TRBV2 combines with J gene TRBJ2-5; possibly TRBD2 for D (6 bases). This CDR3 is built from 17 residues. Trimming removed 6 bases from V and 4 bases from J, with 24 bases in between. The germline gives CDR1 SNHLY, CDR2 FYNNEI. CDR3 coding DNA: TGTGCCAGCAGCCCGGGGAGGCTAGCGAAGTGGAGAGAGACCCAGTACTTC. Its translation: CASSPGRLAKWRETQYF.

In regard to this clonotype: A much larger clone sits a single nucleotide away, making a read error possible. The chain couples TRBV5-6 to TRBJ2-7, with TRBD1 as a possible D gene (6 bases). V was pared by 4 bases and J by 2 bases, with 13 bases between. Germline V CDR1 and CDR2: SGHDT, YYEEEE. This CDR3 has 14 amino acids. Here the CDR3 reads CASSTTGQTYEQYF. The DNA for the CDR3 is TGTGCCAGCAGCACCACGGGACAAACCTACGAGCAGTACTTC.